This T cell receptor beta chain is drawn from a study of T-cell reconstitution after alpha-beta-depleted transplantation in children. This clonotype was recorded many times. For TCRbeta, the library was prepared with unique molecular identifiers. TCRdb ran MiXCR on the PCR reads and lists one entry per CDR3 protein. The profile shows some 600,000 distinct CDR3 sequences, over 15% of them singletons. Sequenced here: PBMCs from the stem cell graft donor, sampled from the stem cell graft. The sequence was collected from a human donor who donated a stem cell graft to a child with acute myeloid leukemia.

The DNA of the CDR3 is TGCGCCAGCAGCCAAGATATATGGAGGGAGGCTGGCTACACCTTC. Its protein is CASSQDIWREAGYTF. The V gene is TRBV4-3, the J gene TRBJ1-2; D unclear. Germline assignment: CDR1 LGHNA and CDR2 YSLEER. V lost 0 bases to trimming and J lost 7 bases, with 15 bases between them. The length of the CDR3 is 15 residues.